Presented here are 14 T cell receptor beta chains from one specimen sequenced in a study of ipilimumab plus nivolumab after autologous stem cell transplantation. Using immunoSEQ multiplex PCR, the repertoire was profiled, and TCRdb retains in-frame clones only, with some absent. The profile shows tens of thousands of clones, about 83% of them singletons. Source: PBMCs, taken in a trial of ipilimumab plus nivolumab as post-transplant consolidation. The source is a male donor with diffuse large B-cell lymphoma.

The chain has TRBV19 and TRBJ1-1, with D possibly TRBD1 on 6 matching bases. The CDR3 covers 13 residues. CDR1 LNHDA and CDR2 SQIVND come from the germline V gene (reference sequence). With 9 bases removed from V and 10 bases from J, the gap between germline ends came to 21 bases. The chain's CDR3 is CASDGKGERRAFF. Here the CDR3 DNA reads TGTGCCAGCGACGGGAAGGGGGAGCGTCGAGCTTTCTTT.

This clone showed up just once. This chain uses TRBV5-6 with TRBJ1-4; D perhaps matches TRBD1 (5 bases). The germline V and J ends were trimmed by 1 base and 7 bases, with 14 bases remaining between them. CDR1 and CDR2 (germline): SGHDT, YYEEEE. This CDR3 has 15 amino acids. The CDR3: CASSLYFRVREKLFF. The CDR3 DNA is TGTGCCAGCAGCTTGTACTTCAGGGTGCGTGAAAAACTGTTTTTT.

The chain employs TRBV11-2 and TRBJ2-7, with 10 positions matching TRBD1. The CDR3 contains 14 residues. CDR1 SGHAT and CDR2 FQNNGV come from the germline V gene. Trimming at V came to 4 bases and at J to 6 bases, leaving 6 bases not matched to a gene. Here the CDR3 DNA reads TGTGCCAGCAGCTCCAGGGACAGGGGAGGCGAGCAGTACTTC. It encodes CASSSRDRGGEQYF.

The chain links TRBV2 to TRBJ1-6; 10 bases agree with TRBD1. V trimming: 7 bases; J trimming: 7 bases; junction bases outside the gene matches: 10. Per the germline V gene, CDR1 is SNHLY and CDR2 is FYNNEI. The CDR3 length is 16 residues. The CDR3 protein is CASKDDRGLGNSPLHF. CDR3 sequence (DNA): TGTGCCAGCAAGGATGACAGGGGGCTGGGAAATTCACCCCTCCACTTT.

The gene calls are TRBV7-2 and TRBJ1-1; possible D gene TRBD1, 5 bases. Trimming stripped 5 bases from V and 8 bases from J, with 15 bases between. The CDR3 is made up of 13 amino acids. CDR1 and CDR2 from the germline V gene are SGHTA and FQGNSA. CDR3: CASSTRGRGEAFF. The CDR3 DNA sequence: TGTGCCAGCAGCACTAGGGGTAGAGGAGAAGCTTTCTTT.

This clone appeared once. CDR3: CASSLRDTGGTEAFF. In nucleotides, the CDR3 is TGTGCCAGCAGCCTCCGGGACACGGGGGGCACTGAAGCTTTCTTT. The rearrangement links TRBV4-2 to TRBJ1-1; the D gene is possibly TRBD1 (6 bases). Germline-derived CDR1 and CDR2 are LGHNA and YNFKEQ. The length of the CDR3 is 15 residues. The germline V and J ends were trimmed by 4 bases and 4 bases, with 16 bases remaining between them.

This clone was observed a single time. The V call is TRBV19, the J call TRBJ2-3, with D possibly called TRBD1 or TRBD2 (5 bases each). CDR1 LNHDA and CDR2 SQIVND come from the germline V gene (reference sequence). Trimming stripped 5 bases from V and 2 bases from J, with 14 bases between. CDR3 size: 15 residues. The chain's CDR3 is CASSQTDYNTDTQYF. The CDR3 nucleotides are TGTGCCAGTAGTCAGACAGACTACAACACAGATACGCAGTATTTT. The full variable domain, in which reference TRBV19 and TRBJ2-3 provide the parts outside the CDR3, is DGGITQSPKYLFRKEGQNVTLSCEQNLNHDAMYWYRQDPGQGLRLIYYSQIVNDFQKGDIAEGYSVSREKKESFPLTVTSAQKNPTAFYLCASSQTDYNTDTQYFGPGTRLTVL.

J is TRBJ2-1 and V is TRBV6-5, with a weak D call TRBD1 (6 bases). Germline V gene sequence: CDR1 MNHEY, CDR2 SVGAGI. V dropped 2 bases and J dropped 8 bases, with 13 bases sitting between them. This CDR3 has 14 amino acids. The CDR3 here is CASSYRPQGYEQFF. The CDR3 DNA is TGTGCCAGCAGTTACAGGCCCCAGGGGTATGAGCAGTTCTTC.

This chain connects TRBV4-1 to TRBJ2-1; D remains ambiguous. The length of the CDR3 is 14 residues. Germline V gene lookup returns CDR1 MGHRA and CDR2 YSYEKL. Trimming removed 1 base at V and 6 bases at J, with 10 bases between. The chain's CDR3 is CASSQGWSVNEQFF. CDR3 in DNA: TGCGCCAGCAGCCAAGGGTGGTCGGTCAATGAGCAGTTCTTC.

This sequence joins TRBV6-6 and TRBJ1-1; 7 nucleotides match TRBD1. J gave up 3 bases and V 5 bases, and 12 bases lay outside the gene matches. The CDR3 has 16 amino acids. Germline CDR1 and CDR2: MNHNY and SVGAGI (reference sequence). The CDR3 loop is CASSPRQGRIDTEAFF. The CDR3 DNA is TGTGCCAGCAGTCCGCGACAGGGAAGAATTGACACTGAAGCTTTCTTT.

This clone was observed once. As the CDR3 is not closed by the conserved phenylalanine or tryptophan, this likely results from a read error. No DNA is shown, since the ends of the CDR3 on it are uncertain; the CDR3 is the one TCRdb lists. This chain uses TRBV7-2 with TRBJ2-3; the DNA was not used to check the table's D call, TRBD2. The length of the CDR3 is 13 amino acids, counting both ends. Germline-derived CDR1 and CDR2 are SGHTA and FQGNSA. The CDR3 protein is CASSFTSGGQTYL.

The chain uses TRBV18 and TRBJ1-4; no clear D. The CDR3 consists of 13 residues. The germline CDR1 and CDR2 sequences are KGHSH and LQKENI. Trimming shortened V by 3 bases and J by 0 bases, and 2 bases separated the two germline ends. This chain's CDR3 is CASSPSTNEKLFF. CDR3 DNA: TGTGCCAGCTCACCGTCAACTAATGAAAAACTGTTTTTT. The full variable domain, rest sourced from reference TRBV18 and TRBJ1-4, is NAGVMQNPRHLVRRRGQEARLRCSPMKGHSHVYWYRQLPEEGLKFMVYLQKENIIDESGMPKERFSAEFPKEGPSILRIQQVVRGDSAAYFCASSPSTNEKLFFGSGTQLSVL.

This clone is a singleton in its sample. This chain joins TRBV6-5 and TRBJ2-6; D gene ambiguous. Germline assignment: CDR1 MNHEY and CDR2 SVGAGI. V was cut by 5 bases and J by 4 bases, with 12 bases left in between. The CDR3 covers 15 residues. For the CDR3, the DNA is TGTGCCAGCAGTAACCGAGCCGCCGGGGCCAACGTCCTGACTTTC. Protein product: CASSNRAAGANVLTF.

The rearrangement links TRBV6-1 to TRBJ2-1; TRBD2 matches at 7 bases. V dropped 0 bases and J dropped 4; count of bases not matched to a gene: 15. The CDR3 is 19 residues long. CDR1 and CDR2 from the germline V gene are MNHNS and SASEGT. As DNA, the CDR3 is TGTGCCAGCAGTGAAGCAGCGGTGGGTTTCAGCGGGGTTTACAATGAGCAGTTCTTC. This encodes CASSEAAVGFSGVYNEQFF.